The 24 T cell receptor beta chains listed next were all sequenced from one sample in a study of early T cells in non-severe SARS-CoV-2 infection. TCRdb reanalysed the 5' RACE reads using MiXCR and keeps one entry per CDR3 protein. In the table there are under 70,000 distinct CDR3 sequences, more than 5.5% of which are singletons. This sample comprised whole blood, obtained at baseline. These receptors were taken from an adult who was a healthcare worker with PCR-confirmed SARS-CoV-2 infection or an uninfected control (not recorded which).

This clonotype appeared a few times. V is TRBV6-1 and J is TRBJ2-3; D is possibly TRBD2 (5 bases). Germline V gene lookup returns CDR1 MNHNS and CDR2 SASEGT. Trimming removed 1 base at V and 7 bases at J, with 9 bases between. CDR3 length: 13 residues. The CDR3 protein is CASSEGPGNTQYF. The CDR3 coding sequence is TGTGCCAGCAGTGAAGGACCGGGAAATACGCAGTATTTT.

This clonotype was seen ten or more times. J is TRBJ2-1 and V is TRBV28, with 11 bases matching TRBD2. V dropped 5 bases and J dropped 15; count of bases not matched to a gene: 9. The CDR3 runs to 13 residues. Germline lookup yields CDR1 MDHEN and CDR2 SYDVKM. DNA of the CDR3: TGTGCCAGCAGTACGGCATCTAGCGGGAGGTGGTTCTTC. As protein: CASSTASSGRWFF. The entire variable domain, with the rest obtained from reference TRBV28 and TRBJ2-1, is as follows: DVKVTQSSRYLVKRTGEKVFLECVQDMDHENMFWYRQDPGLGLRLIYFSYDVKMKEKGDIPEGYSVSREKKERFSLILESASTNQTSMYLCASSTASSGRWFFGPGTRLTVL.

This clonotype showed up many times. The V gene is TRBV6-5, the J gene TRBJ1-2; no reliable D call. V lost 6 bases and J 4 bases, leaving 9 bases between the germline ends. Germline CDR1 reads MNHEY; CDR2 reads SVGAGI. CDR3 length: 12 amino acids. The CDR3 loop reads CASSGPSYGYTF. In nucleotides, the CDR3 is TGTGCCAGCAGCGGGCCCAGCTATGGCTACACCTTC.

This clonotype showed up just a few times. J is TRBJ1-1 and V is TRBV10-3; no reliable D call. Germline-derived CDR1 and CDR2 are ENHRY and SYGVKD. This CDR3 spans 16 amino acids. Trimming removed 3 bases from V and 3 bases from J, with 17 bases in between. Written as DNA, the CDR3 is TGTGCCATCAGTGATTCAACGGGGAGCTGGGACACTGAAGCTTTCTTT. Translating it yields CAISDSTGSWDTEAFF.

This clonotype was picked up a small number of times. The chain employs TRBV6-5 and TRBJ2-3; a possible D gene is TRBD2 (5 bases). Germline lookup yields CDR1 MNHEY and CDR2 SVGAGI. Trimming shortened V by 5 bases and J by 7 bases, and 13 bases separated the two germline ends. The CDR3 consists of 13 residues. This CDR3 is CASSQIGLHTQYF. DNA of the CDR3: TGTGCCAGCAGTCAGATAGGACTCCATACGCAGTATTTT.

The CDR3, as DNA: TGTGCCAGCAGCCAGAGCTCCTACAATGAGCAGTTCTTC. Translated, it gives CASSQSSYNEQFF. The chain employs TRBV3-1 and TRBJ2-1, with D hard to call. The CDR3 covers 13 residues. Trimming removed 3 bases from V and 0 bases from J, with 3 bases in between. Germline assignment: CDR1 LGHDT and CDR2 YNNKEL (reference sequence).

This clonotype was seen repeatedly, ten times or more. The chain joins TRBV6-6 to TRBJ2-5, with D uncertain. The germline V gene has CDR1 MNHNY and CDR2 SVGAGI (reference sequence). Trimming pared 0 bases from V and 0 bases from J, leaving 8 bases between. CDR3 size: 15 residues. This CDR3 is CASSYSRVYQETQYF. The DNA for the CDR3 is TGTGCCAGCAGTTACTCTCGGGTTTACCAAGAGACCCAGTACTTC.

This clonotype was seen more than once but under ten times. The chain employs TRBV20-1 and TRBJ2-7; the match to TRBD1 covers 9 bases. The CDR3 is 15 amino acids. The germline V gene has CDR1 DFQATT and CDR2 SNEGSKA (reference sequence). V trimming: 4 bases; J trimming: 5 bases; junction bases outside the gene matches: 12. Written as DNA, the CDR3 is TGCAGTGCTACCGGACCCGGGACAGGGAACCACGAGCAGTACTTC. This sequence encodes CSATGPGTGNHEQYF.

This clonotype turned up a few times. In DNA, the CDR3 is TGCGCCAGCAGCTTGCAACTAGCGGACACAGATACGCAGTATTTT. It translates to CASSLQLADTDTQYF. The chain has TRBV5-1 and TRBJ2-3; 8 bases match TRBD2. V lost 1 base to trimming and J lost 2 bases; unmatched junction nucleotides: 3. Germline V gene sequence: CDR1 SGHRS, CDR2 YFSETQ. CDR3 length equals 15 residues.

This clonotype was counted ten times or more. The chain carries TRBV5-1 and TRBJ2-7; tentative D call: TRBD1 (5 bases). Trimming took 1 base from V and 3 from J, leaving 11 bases between them. The CDR3 is 14 residues long. Per the germline V gene, CDR1 is SGHRS and CDR2 is YFSETQ. The CDR3 DNA sequence: TGCGCCAGCAGCTTGACAGACAGTCGCTACGAGCAGTACTTC. Its protein product is CASSLTDSRYEQYF.

The chain uses TRBV2 and TRBJ2-1; weak D call: TRBD2 (5 bases). CDR1 is SNHLY, CDR2 FYNNEI, per germline. V lost 1 base and J 15 bases, leaving 10 bases between the germline ends. There are 11 residues in the CDR3. The CDR3 spells CASSEELAAFF. The CDR3 region has the DNA TGTGCCAGCAGTGAAGAGCTAGCCGCGTTCTTC.

The rearrangement joins TRBV25-1 to TRBJ2-7; 9 bases are shared with TRBD2. The CDR3 contains 14 residues. V shed 8 bases and J 4 bases; nucleotides not matched to a gene: 9. Germline V gene sequence: CDR1 MGHDK, CDR2 SYGVNS. The CDR3, as DNA: TGTGCCAGCTCCGACCCGGGACTAGCTTACGAGCAGTACTTC. This codes for CASSDPGLAYEQYF.

This clonotype was recorded at least ten times. This chain uses TRBV4-3 with TRBJ2-7; D is undetermined. CDR1 is LGHNA and CDR2 is YSLEER in the germline V gene. This CDR3 region has 17 residues. Trimming took 3 bases from V and 5 from J, leaving 23 bases between them. The CDR3 nucleotides are TGCGCCAGCAGCCAGCAAACGAGGACCTACCCTATCCACGAGCAGTACTTC. It encodes CASSQQTRTYPIHEQYF.

This rearrangement joins TRBV20-1 to TRBJ2-1; D is ambiguous. Germline CDR1 reads DFQATT; CDR2 reads SNEGSKA (reference sequence). The CDR3 covers 12 residues. The V gene lost 3 bases and the J gene lost 5 bases, with 8 bases spanning the gap. The CDR3 region is CSASRQNNEQFF. The CDR3 bases are TGCAGTGCTAGTCGCCAAAACAATGAGCAGTTCTTC.

This clonotype has ten or more counts. This rearrangement joins TRBV20-1 to TRBJ1-5; D is unresolved. V shed 6 bases and J shed 3 bases, with 12 bases lying between them. This CDR3 is 13 amino acids long. Germline CDR1 reads DFQATT; CDR2 reads SNEGSKA (reference sequence). The CDR3: CSAKNTVNQPQHF. The CDR3 DNA follows: TGCAGTGCCAAGAACACAGTCAATCAGCCCCAGCATTTT.

In this sample, this clonotype turned up many times. The junction does not match germline at one end; this may be a read error. The chain uses TRBV29-1 and TRBJ2-7; D perhaps matches TRBD1 (6 bases). Germline V gives CDR1 SQVTM, CDR2 ANQGSEA. The CDR3 sequence is 11 residues long. This CDR3 reads CSSGTPHEQYF. CDR3 in DNA: TGTAGCAGTGGGACACCCCACGAGCAGTACTTC.

This clonotype was seen repeatedly, ten times or more. The chain employs TRBV7-2 and TRBJ2-7; weak D call: TRBD1 (6 bases). The CDR3 totals 13 residues. Looked up from germline, CDR1 is SGHTA and CDR2 is FQGNSA. Trimming removed 1 base at V and 7 bases at J, with 11 bases between. CDR3 in DNA: TGTGCCAGCAGCTTAGATACAGGGCGGGAGCAGTACTTC. It encodes CASSLDTGREQYF.

Only a few counts were recorded for this clonotype. The chain joins TRBV6-6 to TRBJ2-5; D remains ambiguous. Germline V gene data show CDR1 as MNHNY and CDR2 as SVGAGI (reference sequence). The CDR3 covers 12 residues. The V end lost 4 bases, the J end lost 5 bases, and 8 bases lay between the germline ends. DNA of the CDR3: TGTGCCAGCAGTTTGATTGAGGAGACCCAGTACTTC. It specifies CASSLIEETQYF.

At least ten counts were recorded for this clonotype. The chain combines TRBV24-1 with TRBJ2-1; maybe TRBD1 (6 bases). V was shortened by 9 bases and J by 10 bases, with 9 bases between the two germline ends. The CDR3 covers 10 residues. From germline, CDR1 is KGHDR and CDR2 SFDVKD. The CDR3 nucleotides read TGTGCCACCGGCGACAGGGAGCAGTTCTTC. This codes for CATGDREQFF.

This clonotype was detected ten times or more. V gene TRBV30 combines with J gene TRBJ1-1; 8 bases agree with TRBD1. After removal of 3 bases from V and 8 bases from J, the junction contained 5 bases not matched to a gene. CDR3 length: 12 residues. Germline V gene data show CDR1 as GTSNPN and CDR2 as SVGIG (reference sequence). The CDR3 coding sequence is TGTGCCTGGAGGGGGGGACAGGTCGAAGCTTTCTTT. It encodes CAWRGGQVEAFF. Complete variable domain (other parts from reference TRBV30 and TRBJ1-1): SQTIHQWPATLVQPVGSPLSLECTVEGTSNPNLYWYRQAAGRGLQLLFYSVGIGQISSEVPQNLSASRPQDRQFILSSKKLLLSDSGFYLCAWRGGQVEAFFGQGTRLTVV.

V is TRBV28 and J is TRBJ2-1, with D unclear. From germline, CDR1 is MDHEN and CDR2 SYDVKM. The length of the CDR3 is 14 residues. V lost 6 bases, J lost 0 bases, and 9 bases lay in between. The CDR3 nucleotides read TGTGCCAGCAGACCACACAGCTCCTACAATGAGCAGTTCTTC. Its protein product is CASRPHSSYNEQFF.

This clonotype was recorded many times. The V gene is TRBV28, the J gene TRBJ2-2, with a tentative D call TRBD2 (5 bases). CDR3 size: 16 residues. Trimming cost V 6 bases and J 1 base, with 15 bases left between them. CDR1 and CDR2 from the germline V gene are MDHEN and SYDVKM. CDR3 nucleotides: TGTGCCAGCAGGCTAATACGGACTGTGAACACCGGGGAGCTGTTTTTT. Its translation is CASRLIRTVNTGELFF.

This CDR3 reads CASSVGTGGIVNTGELFF. The CDR3 DNA follows: TGTGCCAGCAGCGTCGGGACAGGGGGCATCGTGAACACCGGGGAGCTGTTTTTT. V usage is TRBV9 and J usage is TRBJ2-2, with 12 bases identical to TRBD1. The J segment lost 1 base and the V segment lost 2 bases, leaving 6 bases of the junction unmatched. Germline CDR1 reads SGDLS; CDR2 reads YYNGEE. CDR3 size: 18 residues.

The chain links TRBV7-2 to TRBJ2-2; 13 bases match TRBD2. Trimming removed 5 bases from V and 0 bases from J; junction bases left unmatched: 9. The CDR3 has 19 residues. CDR1 and CDR2 (germline): SGHTA, FQGNSA. The CDR3: CASSPRLAGGAANTGELFF. The CDR3 bases are TGTGCCAGCAGCCCAAGACTAGCGGGAGGCGCGGCGAACACCGGGGAGCTGTTTTTT.